This T cell receptor beta chain stems from a study of OX40 agonist ivuxolimab in advanced cancers. Overall study context: Ivuxolimab, an antibody that agonizes OX40 (CD134), was administered to the patients. Patients treated during dose escalation were battling hepatocellular carcinoma, melanoma, renal cell or head and neck cancer. It was permissible to have had prior anti-PD-1, anti-PD-L1 or anti-CTLA-4 therapy, and around 40% had some.

The germline V gene encodes CDR1 SGDLS and CDR2 YYNGEE. V lost 4 bases and J 6 bases, leaving 14 bases between the germline ends. The CDR3 is 13 residues long. Comments on this clone: As yet, its antigen is unknown.

Study-wide findings and caveats: Among patients with partial responses at 0.1-3.0 mg/kg, clonal expansion was among the lowest.

Sequenced by immunoSEQ multiplex PCR; TCRdb stores in-frame clones only, minus some. The sample shows 100,000 to 150,000 clones, 90% of them seen only once. The sample consisted of CD4+ or CD8+ T cells sorted from blood, taken in a trial of the OX40 agonist ivuxolimab. This receptor was identified in an adult with an advanced solid tumor such as melanoma, head and neck, liver or kidney cancer. The chain combines TRBV9 with TRBJ2-7, with D tentatively TRBD1 or TRBD2 (6 bases each). The CDR3: CASSNSGGTEQYF. CDR3 coding DNA: TGTGCCAGCAGCAACTCCGGGGGCACCGAGCAGTACTTC.